The 21 T cell receptor beta chains presented below share a single source sample, sequenced in a study of CD8+ T cells in alopecia areata. Treatment specified: oral pan-JAK inhibitor, 5-10 mg twice daily. cDNA reverse transcribed from extracted RNA served as the sequencing template. The assay was immunoSEQ multiplex PCR, and TCRdb's table has in-frame clones only and misses some. The sample has about 160,000 clones; about 71% are singletons. Sequencing used CD4+ T cells sorted from blood, obtained at week 4, from a patient treated with tofacitinib. Receptors originate from a human donor with alopecia areata.

This clone was observed a few times. The gene calls are TRBV7-9 and TRBJ1-2, with 7 bases identical to TRBD1. The junction had 9 bases not matched to a gene; V was cut back by 5 bases and J by 6 bases. Germline-derived CDR1 and CDR2 are SEHNR and FQNEAQ (reference sequence). There are 14 residues in the CDR3. In DNA, the CDR3 is TGTGCCAGCAGCGCCCATGGGACAGCGCATGGCTACACCTTC. It is translated as CASSAHGTAHGYTF.

This clone appeared a single time. This sequence joins TRBV30 and TRBJ2-7, with 9 nucleotides matching TRBD1. In germline, CDR1 is GTSNPN, CDR2 SVGIG (reference sequence). V shed 2 bases and J 7 bases; nucleotides not matched to a gene: 9. The CDR3 runs to 14 residues. The CDR3: CAWSRGQGEVEQYF. CDR3 coding DNA: TGTGCCTGGAGTCGGGGACAGGGCGAGGTGGAGCAGTACTTC.

The chain recombines TRBV30 with TRBJ1-2; the D gene is possibly TRBD1 (6 bases). This CDR3 region has 14 residues. Between the trimmed V and J ends, which lost 3 bases and 4 bases, there was a span of 15 bases. Germline values: CDR1 GTSNPN, CDR2 SVGIG (reference sequence). CDR3 sequence (DNA): TGTGCCTGGAGCGGTGGGGGCGCTTCCTATGGCTACACCTTC. Translated, it gives CAWSGGGASYGYTF.

The chain is built from TRBV29-1 and TRBJ2-6, with D possibly being TRBD1 (5 bases). The CDR3 has 19 residues. Germline-derived CDR1 and CDR2 are SQVTM and ANQGSEA. Trimming took 0 bases from V and 2 from J, leaving 20 bases between them. CDR3 sequence (DNA): TGCAGCGTTGAAGATCGGCGCAGGGAAGAAATGACTGGGGCCAACGTCCTGACTTTC. Its protein is CSVEDRRREEMTGANVLTF.

This clone was seen just once. V and J are TRBV29-1 and TRBJ2-5; TRBD2 might be the D (5 bases). Germline loops: CDR1 SQVTM, CDR2 ANQGSEA. With 7 bases removed from V and 4 bases from J, the gap between germline ends came to 16 bases. The CDR3 runs to 13 residues. Here the CDR3 reads CSASSPGRETQYF. CDR3 coding DNA: TGCAGCGCCTCATCCCCGGGGAGAGAGACCCAGTACTTC.

A word on this clone: A junction boundary mismatches the germline segment, possibly from a read error. The rearrangement uses TRBV29-1 and TRBJ1-2, with D possibly TRBD1 on 6 matching bases. Germline V gene lookup returns CDR1 SQVTM and CDR2 ANQGSEA. This CDR3 comprises 11 residues. The CDR3 region is CIGRGAQGYTF. The DNA of the CDR3 is TGTATTGGGCGGGGGGCGCAAGGCTACACCTTC.

The chain couples TRBV29-1 to TRBJ1-1, with TRBD1 as a possible D gene (5 bases). CDR1 and CDR2 (germline): SQVTM, ANQGSEA. The CDR3 totals 12 residues. The V end lost 6 bases, the J end lost 4 bases, and 12 bases lay between the germline ends. The CDR3 coding sequence is TGCAGCGTGGCAGGGTGGAGCACTGAAGCTTTCTTT. Residues: CSVAGWSTEAFF. The whole variable domain, remainder taken from reference TRBV29-1 and TRBJ1-1, is SAVISQKPSRDICQRGTSLTIQCQVDSQVTMMFWYRQQPGQSLTLIATANQGSEATYESGFVIDKFPISRPNLTFSTLTVSNMSPEDSSIYLCSVAGWSTEAFFGQGTRLTVV.

The chain recombines TRBV5-4 with TRBJ2-7; TRBD2 is a possible D gene (6 bases). The V end lost 4 bases, the J end lost 6 bases, and 11 bases lay between the germline ends. The CDR3 has 12 amino acids. Per germline, CDR1 SGHNT and CDR2 YYREEE (reference sequence). CDR3 in amino acids: CASSGGLGEQYF. The CDR3 coding sequence is TGTGCCAGCAGCGGGGGACTGGGCGAGCAGTACTTC.

The chain links TRBV29-1 to TRBJ2-2; 8 nucleotides align to TRBD2. V was pared by 7 bases and J by 0 bases, with 4 bases of the junction left unmatched. The CDR3 contains 14 residues. Germline V gene sequence: CDR1 SQVTM, CDR2 ANQGSEA. Here the CDR3 DNA reads TGCAGCGGTAGCGGGGTCACGAACACCGGGGAGCTGTTTTTT. It is translated as CSGSGVTNTGELFF.

V is TRBV20-1 and J is TRBJ2-7, with D unclear. The V gene lost 4 bases and the J gene lost 7 bases, with 8 bases spanning the gap. CDR1 is DFQATT and CDR2 is SNEGSKA in the germline V gene (reference sequence). The CDR3 is 10 residues long. The chain's CDR3 is CSANLVEQYF. CDR3 sequence (DNA): TGCAGTGCTAATCTGGTTGAGCAGTACTTC.

The table lists this clone with a count of one. The chain couples TRBV5-4 to TRBJ1-2; D possibly corresponds to TRBD1 (6 bases). The CDR3 has 14 amino acids. V was pared by 4 bases and J by 7 bases, with 17 bases between. The germline V gene encodes CDR1 SGHNT and CDR2 YYREEE (reference sequence). CDR3 in amino acids: CASSITGTGVGYTF. The CDR3 DNA reads as TGTGCCAGCAGCATTACAGGGACCGGGGTTGGCTACACCTTC.

This chain connects TRBV5-1 to TRBJ2-6, with D perhaps TRBD1 or TRBD2 (6 bases each). Looked up from germline, CDR1 is SGHRS and CDR2 is YFSETQ. The CDR3 spans 18 residues. Trimming took off 2 bases at V and 0 bases at J, with 15 bases between the two ends. CDR3 sequence reads: CASSFRGQLLSGANVLTF. For the CDR3, the DNA is TGCGCCAGCAGCTTCCGGGGGCAGCTCCTCTCTGGGGCCAACGTCCTGACTTTC.

J is TRBJ1-1 and V is TRBV30; tentatively, D is TRBD1 (5 bases). Trimming pared 4 bases from V and 2 bases from J, leaving 17 bases between. Per germline, CDR1 GTSNPN and CDR2 SVGIG (reference sequence). CDR3 length equals 15 residues. In DNA, the CDR3 is TGTGCCTGGACCTCCATCAGGGATGGAAACACTGAAGCTTTCTTT. Protein: CAWTSIRDGNTEAFF.

DNA for the CDR3: TGCAGCGTATGGACTAGCGGGGGGAACACCGGGGAGCTGTTTTTT. It codes for CSVWTSGGNTGELFF. The chain uses TRBV29-1 and TRBJ2-2, with TRBD2 matching over 13 bases. V lost 6 bases, J lost 1 base, and 2 bases stayed unmatched. Germline CDR1 and CDR2: SQVTM and ANQGSEA. This CDR3 region has 15 residues.

The rearrangement joins TRBV29-1 to TRBJ1-4; 8 bases fit TRBD1. The CDR3 covers 15 residues. Germline CDR1 reads SQVTM; CDR2 reads ANQGSEA. Trimming at V came to 7 bases and at J to 3 bases, leaving 10 bases not matched to a gene. CDR3: CSASGGKSANEKLFF. The CDR3 DNA follows: TGCAGCGCCTCAGGGGGCAAGTCGGCTAATGAAAAACTGTTTTTT.

This sequence joins TRBV30 and TRBJ1-6; D is ambiguous. Germline values: CDR1 GTSNPN, CDR2 SVGIG (reference sequence). The CDR3 has 12 residues. The V and J ends lost 1 base and 5 bases respectively, with 3 bases between them. The CDR3 DNA is TGTGCCTGGAGTGCGGATAATTCACCCCTCCACTTT. This sequence encodes CAWSADNSPLHF.

The chain is built from TRBV9 and TRBJ2-4; 7 bases are shared with TRBD2. Looked up from germline, CDR1 is SGDLS and CDR2 is YYNGEE. There are 15 residues in the CDR3. J was trimmed by 5 bases and V by 4 bases; bases with no gene match: 9. CDR3 loop: CASSNSLRGENIQYF. CDR3 bases: TGTGCCAGCAGCAACAGCCTCCGGGGGGAAAACATTCAGTACTTC.

The J gene is TRBJ1-2, the V gene TRBV29-1; D might be TRBD1 (5 bases). V lost 8 bases and J 6 bases, leaving 13 bases between the germline ends. Germline V gives CDR1 SQVTM, CDR2 ANQGSEA. The CDR3 totals 11 residues. CDR3 amino acids: CSLLGENGYTF. The CDR3 DNA sequence: TGCAGCCTCCTAGGGGAAAATGGCTACACCTTC.

The J gene is TRBJ1-2, the V gene TRBV5-1; D gene ambiguous. The germline gives CDR1 SGHRS, CDR2 YFSETQ. Trimming removed 4 bases at V and 8 bases at J, with 15 bases between. CDR3 size: 13 residues. The CDR3 here is CASSLDVGPGYTF. The CDR3 region has the DNA TGCGCCAGCAGCCTGGACGTCGGTCCAGGCTACACCTTC.

Ten or more counts support this clone. The chain uses TRBV19 and TRBJ2-3; 8 nucleotides align to TRBD1. V lost 5 bases and J lost 4; bases outside the gene matches: 11. Germline V gene sequence: CDR1 LNHDA, CDR2 SQIVND (reference sequence). The CDR3 runs to 16 residues. The CDR3 loop is CASSPLTGDLADTQYF. In DNA, the CDR3 is TGTGCCAGTAGTCCTCTGACAGGGGATCTCGCAGATACGCAGTATTTT.

This clone was counted only a few times. Other nucleotide sequences in the sample specify the same CDR3. V usage is TRBV29-1 and J usage is TRBJ2-3; D unresolved. Trimming took off 5 bases at V and 2 bases at J, with 5 bases between the two ends. The CDR3 has 11 residues. Germline V CDR1 and CDR2: SQVTM, ANQGSEA. CDR3 in amino acids: CSVSFTDTQYF. The CDR3 region has the DNA TGCAGCGTTTCTTTCACAGATACGCAGTATTTT.